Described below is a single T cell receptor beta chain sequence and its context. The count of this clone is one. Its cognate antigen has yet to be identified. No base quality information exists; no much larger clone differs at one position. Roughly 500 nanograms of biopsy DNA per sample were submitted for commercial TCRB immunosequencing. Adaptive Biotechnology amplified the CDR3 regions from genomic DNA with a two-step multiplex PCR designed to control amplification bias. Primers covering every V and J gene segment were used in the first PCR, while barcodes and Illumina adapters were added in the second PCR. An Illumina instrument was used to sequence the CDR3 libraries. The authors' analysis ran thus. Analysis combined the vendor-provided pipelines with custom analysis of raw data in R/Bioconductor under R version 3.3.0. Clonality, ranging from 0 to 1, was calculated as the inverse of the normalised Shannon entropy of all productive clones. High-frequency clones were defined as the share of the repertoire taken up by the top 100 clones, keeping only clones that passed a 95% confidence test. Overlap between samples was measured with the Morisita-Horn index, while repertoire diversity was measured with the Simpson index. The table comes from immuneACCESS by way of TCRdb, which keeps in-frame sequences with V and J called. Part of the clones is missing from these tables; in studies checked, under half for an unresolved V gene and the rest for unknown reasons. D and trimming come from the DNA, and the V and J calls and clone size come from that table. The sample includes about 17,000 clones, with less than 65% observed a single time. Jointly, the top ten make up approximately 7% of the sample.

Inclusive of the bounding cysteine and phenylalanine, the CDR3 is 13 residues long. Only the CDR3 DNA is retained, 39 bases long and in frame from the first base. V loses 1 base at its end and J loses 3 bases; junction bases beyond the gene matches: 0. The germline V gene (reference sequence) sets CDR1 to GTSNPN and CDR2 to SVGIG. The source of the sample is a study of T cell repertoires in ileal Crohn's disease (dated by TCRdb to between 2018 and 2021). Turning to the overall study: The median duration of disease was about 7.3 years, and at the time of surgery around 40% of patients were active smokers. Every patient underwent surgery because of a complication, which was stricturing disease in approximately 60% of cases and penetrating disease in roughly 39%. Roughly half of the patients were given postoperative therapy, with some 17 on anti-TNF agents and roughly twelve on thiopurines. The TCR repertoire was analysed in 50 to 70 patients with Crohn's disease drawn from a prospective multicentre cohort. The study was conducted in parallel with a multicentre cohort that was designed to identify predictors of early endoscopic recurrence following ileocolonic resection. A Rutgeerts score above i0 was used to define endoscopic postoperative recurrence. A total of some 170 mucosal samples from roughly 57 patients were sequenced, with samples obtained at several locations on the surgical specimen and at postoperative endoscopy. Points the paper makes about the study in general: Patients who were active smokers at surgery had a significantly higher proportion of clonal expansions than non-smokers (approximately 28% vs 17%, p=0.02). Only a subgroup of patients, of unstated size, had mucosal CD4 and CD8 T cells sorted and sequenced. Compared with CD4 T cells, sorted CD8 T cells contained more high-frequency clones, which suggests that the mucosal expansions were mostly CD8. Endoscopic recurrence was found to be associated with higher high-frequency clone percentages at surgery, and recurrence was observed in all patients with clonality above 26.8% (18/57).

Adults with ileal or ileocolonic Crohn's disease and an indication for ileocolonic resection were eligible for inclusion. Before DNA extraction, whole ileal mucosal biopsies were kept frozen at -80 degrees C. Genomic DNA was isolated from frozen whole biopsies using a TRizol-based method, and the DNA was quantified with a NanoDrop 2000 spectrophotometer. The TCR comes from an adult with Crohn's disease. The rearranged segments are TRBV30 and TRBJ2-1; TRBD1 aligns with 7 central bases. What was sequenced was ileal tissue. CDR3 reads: CAWSGDSYNEQFF. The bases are TGTGCCTGGAGTGGGGACAGCTACAATGAGCAGTTCTTC.